The table lists the clone carrying this T cell receptor (beta chain) with a few counts. TCRdb reprocessed the RT-PCR reads with MiXCR, giving one entry per CDR3 protein. The sample holds 110,000 or so distinct CDR3 sequences, approximately 40% seen once. This sample is drawn from a study of patients and donors after allogeneic stem cell transplantation. The sequenced sample consisted of blood, either unsorted or a sorted T cell fraction (not recorded which). This TCR was sampled from a human donor who was either an allogeneic HSCT recipient or a stem cell or donor lymphocyte infusion donor (not recorded which). It is not recorded whose cells these are; they may come from a transplant donor.

DNA of the CDR3: TGTGCCAGCAGTACGACCGGGACTAGCGGGAGTTACAATGAGCAGTTCTTC. Its protein product is CASSTTGTSGSYNEQFF. The genes are TRBV12-3 or TRBV12-4 and TRBJ2-1, with 14 bases identical to TRBD2. The CDR3 is 17 amino acids. Unmatched junction bases numbered 7, after V lost 5 bases and J lost 4 bases.